Each of the 15 T cell receptor beta chains below was sequenced from the same sample in a study of blood T cell repertoires in COVID-19. The protocol was immunoSEQ multiplex PCR, while the TCRdb copy is restricted to in-frame clones and leaves out a portion. The data hold almost 65,000 clones, with approximately 88% observed a single time. Sequencing was carried out using peripheral blood. All receptors come from a woman aged 60-75 years with COVID-19, enrolled during active disease.

The J gene is TRBJ1-1, the V gene TRBV12-3 or TRBV12-4; D uncertain. The CDR3 length is 13 residues. V was pared by 3 bases and J by 1 base, with 6 bases between. The DNA for the CDR3 is TGTGCCAGCAGTTTGCGACAGAACACTGAAGCTTTCTTT. Its protein product is CASSLRQNTEAFF.

The rearrangement joins TRBV5-1 to TRBJ1-4, with D unclear. The CDR3 runs 16 residues. The V end was cut by 0 bases, the J end by 8 bases, with 17 bases between. Looked up from germline, CDR1 is SGHRS and CDR2 is YFSETQ. The DNA of the CDR3 is TGCGCCAGCAGCTTGGACGACATCCGATTTGGAGAAAAACTGTTTTTT. Translation gives CASSLDDIRFGEKLFF.

As concerns this clone: A read error may account for a junction end that differs from germline. J is TRBJ2-1 and V is TRBV29-1; 11 bases match TRBD2. Germline CDR1 SQVTM, CDR2 ANQGSEA. The CDR3 consists of 17 residues. The CDR3 loop reads CSVGLLSGGASHNEQFF. As DNA, the CDR3 is TGCAGCGTCGGATTGCTTAGCGGGGGGGCCTCCCACAATGAGCAGTTCTTC.

The rearrangement links TRBV6-5 to TRBJ2-7; 8 nucleotides match TRBD2. V lost 10 bases and J lost 3; bases outside the gene matches: 11. This CDR3 region has 14 residues. CDR1 is MNHEY, CDR2 SVGAGI, per germline. The CDR3 region is CAISKSGGSYEQYF. Written as DNA, the CDR3 is TGTGCCATCTCTAAGAGCGGGGGAAGCTACGAGCAGTACTTC.

The chain employs TRBV10-3 and TRBJ2-1; TRBD2 agrees at 10 bases. V shed 6 bases, J shed 0 bases, and the junction held 5 bases outside the gene matches. The CDR3 extends over 16 amino acids. From germline, CDR1 is ENHRY and CDR2 SYGVKD. The chain's CDR3 is CAIRGTSASSYNEQFF. CDR3 nucleotides: TGTGCCATCAGGGGGACTAGCGCCTCCTCCTACAATGAGCAGTTCTTC.

This chain uses TRBV7-9 with TRBJ1-2; TRBD1 is a possible D gene (6 bases). From germline, CDR1 is SEHNR and CDR2 FQNEAQ (reference sequence). This CDR3 comprises 13 residues. V was shortened by 3 bases and J by 6 bases, with 11 bases between the two germline ends. The CDR3 DNA reads as TGTGCCAGCAGCTTGGGACAAGAGGATGGCTACACCTTC. Encoded protein: CASSLGQEDGYTF.

The V call is TRBV2, the J call TRBJ1-4; 9 nucleotides match TRBD1. This CDR3 contains 14 residues. Germline CDR1 and CDR2: SNHLY and FYNNEI. V was clipped by 6 bases and J by 3 bases; unmatched bases: 2. CDR3 in amino acids: CASRDRGPNEKLFF. The CDR3 DNA is TGTGCCAGCAGGGACAGGGGACCTAATGAAAAACTGTTTTTT.

The gene calls are TRBV14 and TRBJ1-1; tentatively, D is TRBD1 (5 bases). In germline, CDR1 is SGHDN, CDR2 FVKESK. The CDR3 contains 13 residues. Trimming took 0 bases from V and 9 from J, leaving 11 bases between them. The CDR3 is CASSQEGRQKAFF. In DNA form, the CDR3 reads TGTGCCAGCAGCCAAGAGGGTAGACAGAAAGCTTTCTTT.

V gene TRBV25-1 combines with J gene TRBJ2-1; 12 nucleotides line up with TRBD2. CDR3 length: 14 amino acids. With 7 bases clipped from V and 8 bases from J, the junction kept 6 bases outside the gene matches. The germline V gene encodes CDR1 MGHDK and CDR2 SYGVNS. CDR3 in DNA: TGTGCCAGCACCTGGACTAGCGGGGACGATGAGCAGTTCTTC. Translated, it gives CASTWTSGDDEQFF.

This clone was seen just once. V and J are TRBV3-1 (or the pseudogene TRBV3-2) and TRBJ1-4; possibly TRBD1 for D (5 bases). The CDR3 is made up of 16 amino acids. V lost 2 bases to trimming and J lost 7 bases, with 17 bases between them. The germline CDR1 and CDR2 sequences are LGHDT and YNNKEL (reference sequence). CDR3 coding DNA: TGTGCCAGCAGCCAACCCTACAGCTTGGGGGGTGAAAAACTGTTTTTT. Residues: CASSQPYSLGGEKLFF.

The chain uses TRBV6-2 or TRBV6-3 and TRBJ2-7; TRBD1 agrees at 9 bases. Trimming took 6 bases from V and 3 from J; bases not matched to a gene: 6. In germline, CDR1 is MNHEY, CDR2 SVGEGT. The CDR3 is 14 residues long. The CDR3 sequence is CASSWDRVNYEQYF. The CDR3 DNA sequence: TGTGCCAGCAGCTGGGACAGGGTAAACTACGAGCAGTACTTC.

The gene calls are TRBV27 and TRBJ2-7; D uncertain. Germline values: CDR1 MNHEY, CDR2 SMNVEV (reference sequence). V gave up 5 bases and J gave up 1 base, with 15 bases separating them. This CDR3 has 15 residues. The CDR3 sequence: CASSVTEGSSYEQYF. The CDR3 DNA is TGTGCCAGCAGTGTTACAGAAGGTTCATCCTACGAGCAGTACTTC.

V and J are TRBV18 and TRBJ1-3, with D tentatively TRBD1 (6 bases). The CDR3 totals 19 residues. Germline-derived CDR1 and CDR2 are KGHSH and LQKENI. Trimming pared 3 bases from V and 1 base from J, leaving 22 bases between. CDR3 DNA sequence: TGTGCCAGCTCACCCCCCGCATCTGGACAGACCCCGTCTGGAAACACCATATATTTT. Its translation: CASSPPASGQTPSGNTIYF. The full variable domain, in which reference TRBV18 and TRBJ1-3 provide the parts outside the CDR3, is NAGVMQNPRHLVRRRGQEARLRCSPMKGHSHVYWYRQLPEEGLKFMVYLQKENIIDESGMPKERFSAEFPKEGPSILRIQQVVRGDSAAYFCASSPPASGQTPSGNTIYFGEGSWLTVV.

This clone was seen only a few times. This sequence joins TRBV19 and TRBJ2-2; TRBD2 might be the D (6 bases). This CDR3 has 14 residues. The germline gives CDR1 LNHDA, CDR2 SQIVND (reference sequence). Between the trimmed V and J ends, which lost 0 bases and 5 bases, there was a span of 7 bases. In DNA, the CDR3 is TGTGCCAGTAGTATAGAACGGGGGACCGGGGAGCTGTTTTTT. It translates to CASSIERGTGELFF. The full variable domain, in which reference TRBV19 and TRBJ2-2 provide the parts outside the CDR3, is DGGITQSPKYLFRKEGQNVTLSCEQNLNHDAMYWYRQDPGQGLRLIYYSQIVNDFQKGDIAEGYSVSREKKESFPLTVTSAQKNPTAFYLCASSIERGTGELFFGEGSRLTVL.

This rearrangement joins TRBV7-9 to TRBJ2-3, with D possibly matching TRBD1 (5 bases). Germline V gives CDR1 SEHNR, CDR2 FQNEAQ (reference sequence). This CDR3 spans 16 amino acids. V was pared by 2 bases and J by 0 bases, with 12 bases between. CDR3 sequence: CASSLKDTPSTDTQYF. CDR3 bases: TGTGCCAGCAGCTTAAAGGACACCCCTAGCACAGATACGCAGTATTTT. Full variable domain (remainder filled in from reference TRBV7-9 and TRBJ2-3): DTGVSQNPRHKITKRGQNVTFRCDPISEHNRLYWYRQTLGQGPEFLTYFQNEAQLEKSRLLSDRFSAERPKGSFSTLEIQRTEQGDSAMYLCASSLKDTPSTDTQYFGPGTRLTVL.